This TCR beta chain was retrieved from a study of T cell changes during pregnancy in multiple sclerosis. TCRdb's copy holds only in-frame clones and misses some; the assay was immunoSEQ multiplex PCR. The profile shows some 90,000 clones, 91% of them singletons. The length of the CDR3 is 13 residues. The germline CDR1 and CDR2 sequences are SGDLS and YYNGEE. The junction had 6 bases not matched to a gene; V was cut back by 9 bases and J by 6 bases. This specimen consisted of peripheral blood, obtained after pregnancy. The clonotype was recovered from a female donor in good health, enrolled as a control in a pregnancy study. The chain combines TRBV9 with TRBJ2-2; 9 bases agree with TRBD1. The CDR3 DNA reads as TGTGCCACCCGACAGGGGGGTTCCGGGGAGCTGTTTTTT. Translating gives CATRQGGSGELFF.